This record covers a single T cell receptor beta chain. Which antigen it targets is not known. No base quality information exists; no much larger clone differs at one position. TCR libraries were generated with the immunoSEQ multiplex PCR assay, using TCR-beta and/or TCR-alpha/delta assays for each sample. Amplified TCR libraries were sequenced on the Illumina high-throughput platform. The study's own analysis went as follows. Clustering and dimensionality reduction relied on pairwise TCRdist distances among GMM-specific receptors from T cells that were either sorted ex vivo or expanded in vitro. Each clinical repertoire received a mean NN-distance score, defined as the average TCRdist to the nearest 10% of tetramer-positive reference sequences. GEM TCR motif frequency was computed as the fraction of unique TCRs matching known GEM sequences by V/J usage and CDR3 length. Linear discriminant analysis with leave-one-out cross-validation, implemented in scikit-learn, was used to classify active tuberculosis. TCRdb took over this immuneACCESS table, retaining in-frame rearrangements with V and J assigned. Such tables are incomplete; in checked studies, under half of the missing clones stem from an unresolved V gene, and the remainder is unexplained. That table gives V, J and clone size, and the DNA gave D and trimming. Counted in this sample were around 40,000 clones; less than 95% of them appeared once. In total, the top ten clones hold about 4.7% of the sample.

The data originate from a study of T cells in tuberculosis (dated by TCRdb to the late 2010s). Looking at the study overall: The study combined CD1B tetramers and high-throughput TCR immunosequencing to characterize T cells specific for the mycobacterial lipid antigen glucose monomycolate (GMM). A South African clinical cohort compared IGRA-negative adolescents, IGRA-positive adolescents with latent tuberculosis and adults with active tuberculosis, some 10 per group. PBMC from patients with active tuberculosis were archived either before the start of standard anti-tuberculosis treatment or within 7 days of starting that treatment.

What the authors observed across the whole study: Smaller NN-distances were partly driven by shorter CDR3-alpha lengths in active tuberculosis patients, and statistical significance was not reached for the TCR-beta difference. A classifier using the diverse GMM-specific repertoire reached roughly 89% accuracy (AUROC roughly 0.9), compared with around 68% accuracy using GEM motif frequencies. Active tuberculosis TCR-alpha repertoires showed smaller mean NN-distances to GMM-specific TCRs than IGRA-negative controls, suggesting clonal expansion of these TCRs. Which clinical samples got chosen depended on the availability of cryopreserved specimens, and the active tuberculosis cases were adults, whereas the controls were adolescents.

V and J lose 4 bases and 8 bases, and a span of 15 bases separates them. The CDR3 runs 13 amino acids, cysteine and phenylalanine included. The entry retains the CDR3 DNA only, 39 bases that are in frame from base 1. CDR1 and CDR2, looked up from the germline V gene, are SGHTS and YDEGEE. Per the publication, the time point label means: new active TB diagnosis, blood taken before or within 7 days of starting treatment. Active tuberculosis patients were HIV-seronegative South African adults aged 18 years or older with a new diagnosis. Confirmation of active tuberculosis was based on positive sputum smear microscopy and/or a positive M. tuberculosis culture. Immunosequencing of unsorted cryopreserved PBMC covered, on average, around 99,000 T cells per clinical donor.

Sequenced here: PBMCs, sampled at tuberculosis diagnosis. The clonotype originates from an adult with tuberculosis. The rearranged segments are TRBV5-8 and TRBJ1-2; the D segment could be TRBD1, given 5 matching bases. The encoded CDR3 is CASSDRGSGGYTF. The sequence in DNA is TGTGCCAGCAGCGATCGGGGGTCCGGAGGCTACACCTTC. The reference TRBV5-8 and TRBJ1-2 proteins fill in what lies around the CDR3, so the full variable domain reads EAGVTQSPTHLIKTRGQQATLRCSPISGHTSVYWYQQALGLGLQFLLWYDEGEERNRGNFPPRFSGRQFPNYSSELNVNALELEDSALYLCASSDRGSGGYTFGSGTRLTVV.